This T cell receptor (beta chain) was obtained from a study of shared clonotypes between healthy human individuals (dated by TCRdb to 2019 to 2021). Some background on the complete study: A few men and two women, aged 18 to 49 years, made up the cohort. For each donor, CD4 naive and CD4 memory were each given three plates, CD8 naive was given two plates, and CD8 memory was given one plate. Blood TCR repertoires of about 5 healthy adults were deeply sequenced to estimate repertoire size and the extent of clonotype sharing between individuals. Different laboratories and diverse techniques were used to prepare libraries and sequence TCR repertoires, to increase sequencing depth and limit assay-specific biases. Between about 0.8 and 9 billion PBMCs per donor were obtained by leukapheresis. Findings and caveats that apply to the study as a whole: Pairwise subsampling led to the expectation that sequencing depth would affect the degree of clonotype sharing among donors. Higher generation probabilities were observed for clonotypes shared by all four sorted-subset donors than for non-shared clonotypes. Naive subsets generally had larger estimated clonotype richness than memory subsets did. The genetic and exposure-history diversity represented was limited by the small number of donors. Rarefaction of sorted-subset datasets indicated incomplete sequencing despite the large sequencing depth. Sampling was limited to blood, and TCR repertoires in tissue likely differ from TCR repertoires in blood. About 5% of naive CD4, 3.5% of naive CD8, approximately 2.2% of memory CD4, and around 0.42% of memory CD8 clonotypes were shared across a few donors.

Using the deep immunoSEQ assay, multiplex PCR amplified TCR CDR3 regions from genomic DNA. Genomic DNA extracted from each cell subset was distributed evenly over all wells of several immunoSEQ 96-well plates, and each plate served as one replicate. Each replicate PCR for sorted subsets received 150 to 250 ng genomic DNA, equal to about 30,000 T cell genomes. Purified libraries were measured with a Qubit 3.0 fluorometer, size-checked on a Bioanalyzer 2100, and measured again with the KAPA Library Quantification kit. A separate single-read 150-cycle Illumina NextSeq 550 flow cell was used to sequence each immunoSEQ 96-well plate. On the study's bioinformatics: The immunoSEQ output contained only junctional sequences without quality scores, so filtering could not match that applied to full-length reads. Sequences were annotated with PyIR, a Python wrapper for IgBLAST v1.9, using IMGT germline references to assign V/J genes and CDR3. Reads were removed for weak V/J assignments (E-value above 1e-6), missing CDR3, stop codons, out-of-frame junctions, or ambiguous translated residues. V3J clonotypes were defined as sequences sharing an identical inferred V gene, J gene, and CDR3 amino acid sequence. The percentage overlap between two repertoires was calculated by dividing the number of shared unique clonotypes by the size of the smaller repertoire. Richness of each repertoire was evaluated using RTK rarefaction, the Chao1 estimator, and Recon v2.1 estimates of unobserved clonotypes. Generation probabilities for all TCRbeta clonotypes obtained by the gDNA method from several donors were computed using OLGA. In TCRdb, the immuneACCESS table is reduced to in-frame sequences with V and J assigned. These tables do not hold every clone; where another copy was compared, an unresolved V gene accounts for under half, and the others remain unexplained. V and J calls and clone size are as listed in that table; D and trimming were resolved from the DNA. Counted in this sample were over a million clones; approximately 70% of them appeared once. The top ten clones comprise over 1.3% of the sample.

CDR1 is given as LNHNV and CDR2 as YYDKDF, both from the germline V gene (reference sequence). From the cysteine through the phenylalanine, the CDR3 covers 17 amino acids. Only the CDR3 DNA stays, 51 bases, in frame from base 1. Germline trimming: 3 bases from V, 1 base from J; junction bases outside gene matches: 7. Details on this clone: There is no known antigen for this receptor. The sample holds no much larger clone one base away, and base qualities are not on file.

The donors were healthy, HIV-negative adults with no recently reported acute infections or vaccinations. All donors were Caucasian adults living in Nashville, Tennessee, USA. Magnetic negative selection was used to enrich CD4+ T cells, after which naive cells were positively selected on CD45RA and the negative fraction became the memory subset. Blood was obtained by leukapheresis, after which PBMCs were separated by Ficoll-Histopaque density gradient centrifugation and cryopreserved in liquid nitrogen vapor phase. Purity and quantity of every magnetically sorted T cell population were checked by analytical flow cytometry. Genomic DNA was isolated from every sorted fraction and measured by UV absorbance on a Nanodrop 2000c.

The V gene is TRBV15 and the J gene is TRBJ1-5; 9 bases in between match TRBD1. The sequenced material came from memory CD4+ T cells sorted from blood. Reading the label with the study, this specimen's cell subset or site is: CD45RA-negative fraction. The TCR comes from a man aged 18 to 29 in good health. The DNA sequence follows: TGTGCCACCAGCAGCCCGGGACAGGGAGGGAGCAATCAGCCCCAGCATTTT. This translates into CATSSPGQGGSNQPQHF.